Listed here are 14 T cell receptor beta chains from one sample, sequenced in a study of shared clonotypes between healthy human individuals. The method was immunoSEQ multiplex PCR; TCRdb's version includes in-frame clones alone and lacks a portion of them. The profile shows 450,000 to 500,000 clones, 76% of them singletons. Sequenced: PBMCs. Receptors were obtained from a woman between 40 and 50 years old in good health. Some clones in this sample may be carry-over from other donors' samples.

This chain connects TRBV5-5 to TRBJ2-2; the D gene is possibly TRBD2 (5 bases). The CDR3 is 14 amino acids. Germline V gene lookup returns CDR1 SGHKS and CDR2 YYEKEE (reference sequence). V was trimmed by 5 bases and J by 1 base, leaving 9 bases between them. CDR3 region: CASSLDLNTGELFF. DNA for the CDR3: TGTGCCAGCAGTCTGGACTTGAACACCGGGGAGCTGTTTTTT.

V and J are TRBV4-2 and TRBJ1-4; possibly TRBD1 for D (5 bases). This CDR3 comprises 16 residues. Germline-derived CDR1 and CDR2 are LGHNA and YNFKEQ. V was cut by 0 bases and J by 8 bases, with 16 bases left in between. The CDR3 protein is CASSQEGTRMGEKLFF. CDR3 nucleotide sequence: TGTGCCAGCAGCCAAGAGGGGACGCGGATGGGGGAAAAACTGTTTTTT.

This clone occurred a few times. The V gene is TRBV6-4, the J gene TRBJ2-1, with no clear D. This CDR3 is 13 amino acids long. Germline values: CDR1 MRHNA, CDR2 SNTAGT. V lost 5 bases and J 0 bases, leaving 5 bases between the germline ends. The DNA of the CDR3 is TGTGCCAGCAGTATAGCCTCCTACAATGAGCAGTTCTTC. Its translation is CASSIASYNEQFF.

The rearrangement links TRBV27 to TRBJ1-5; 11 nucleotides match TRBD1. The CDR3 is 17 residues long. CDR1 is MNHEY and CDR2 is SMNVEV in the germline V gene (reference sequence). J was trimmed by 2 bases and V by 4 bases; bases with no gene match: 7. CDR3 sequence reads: CASSSGTGGWGNQPQHF. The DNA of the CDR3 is TGTGCCAGCAGTTCAGGGACAGGGGGTTGGGGCAATCAGCCCCAGCATTTT.

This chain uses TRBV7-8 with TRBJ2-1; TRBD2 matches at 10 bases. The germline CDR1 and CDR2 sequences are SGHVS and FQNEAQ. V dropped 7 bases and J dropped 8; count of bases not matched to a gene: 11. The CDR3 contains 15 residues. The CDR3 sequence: CASKKTSGRAHEQFF. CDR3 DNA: TGTGCCAGCAAAAAAACAAGCGGGAGGGCCCATGAGCAGTTCTTC.

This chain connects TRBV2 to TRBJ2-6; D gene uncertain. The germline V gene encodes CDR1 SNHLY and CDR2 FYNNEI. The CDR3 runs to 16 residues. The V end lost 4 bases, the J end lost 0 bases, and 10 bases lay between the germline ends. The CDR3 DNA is TGTGCCAGCAGTGGAACAACAATCTCTGGGGCCAACGTCCTGACTTTC. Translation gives CASSGTTISGANVLTF.

The CDR3 DNA sequence: TGCAGCGTTGTAGGTTTGGGACAGGGGGCTGATGAGCAGTACTTC. Amino acid sequence: CSVVGLGQGADEQYF. The V and J genes are TRBV29-1 and TRBJ2-7; 12 nucleotides line up with TRBD1. The CDR3 consists of 15 residues. Germline lookup yields CDR1 SQVTM and CDR2 ANQGSEA. Trimming removed 4 bases from V and 7 bases from J; junction bases left unmatched: 11.

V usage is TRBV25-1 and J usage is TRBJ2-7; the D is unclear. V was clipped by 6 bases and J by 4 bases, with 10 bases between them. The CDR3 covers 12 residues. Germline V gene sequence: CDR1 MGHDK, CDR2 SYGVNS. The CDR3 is CASRSPSYEQYF. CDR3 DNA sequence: TGTGCCAGCAGGTCCCCCTCGTACGAGCAGTACTTC.

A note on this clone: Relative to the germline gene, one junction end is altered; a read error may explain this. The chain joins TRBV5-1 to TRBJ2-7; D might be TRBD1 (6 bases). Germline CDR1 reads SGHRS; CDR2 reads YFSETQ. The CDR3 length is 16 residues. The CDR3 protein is CASSLGGGRGPYGQYF. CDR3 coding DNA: TGCGCCAGCAGCTTGGGGGGCGGCAGGGGCCCCTACGGGCAGTACTTC.

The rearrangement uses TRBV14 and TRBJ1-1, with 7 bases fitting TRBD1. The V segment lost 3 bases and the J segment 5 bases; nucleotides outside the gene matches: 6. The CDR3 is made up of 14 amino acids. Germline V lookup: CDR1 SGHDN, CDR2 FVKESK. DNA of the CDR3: TGTGCCAGCAGCCACTCAGGGGGTTGGACTGAAGCTTTCTTT. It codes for CASSHSGGWTEAFF.

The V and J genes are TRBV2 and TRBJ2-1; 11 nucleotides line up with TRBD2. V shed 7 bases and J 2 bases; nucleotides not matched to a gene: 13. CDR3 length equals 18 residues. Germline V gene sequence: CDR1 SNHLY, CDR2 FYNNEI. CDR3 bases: TGTGCCAGCACCGGACTCGGGACTAGCGGTTACACCTACAATGAGCAGTTCTTC. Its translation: CASTGLGTSGYTYNEQFF.

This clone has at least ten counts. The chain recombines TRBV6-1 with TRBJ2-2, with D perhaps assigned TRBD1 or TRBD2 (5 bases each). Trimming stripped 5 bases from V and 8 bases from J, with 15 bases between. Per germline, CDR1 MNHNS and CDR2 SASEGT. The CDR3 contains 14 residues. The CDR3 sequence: CASSSEGSLGELFF. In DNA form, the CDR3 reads TGTGCCAGCAGTTCTGAGGGGAGTTTGGGGGAGCTGTTTTTT.

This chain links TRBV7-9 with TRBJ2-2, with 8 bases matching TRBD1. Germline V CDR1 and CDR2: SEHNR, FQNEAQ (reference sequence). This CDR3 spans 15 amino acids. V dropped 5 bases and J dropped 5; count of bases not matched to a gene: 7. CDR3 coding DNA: TGTGCCAGCAGCATCCGACAGGGGAGGACCGGGGAGCTGTTTTTT. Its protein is CASSIRQGRTGELFF.

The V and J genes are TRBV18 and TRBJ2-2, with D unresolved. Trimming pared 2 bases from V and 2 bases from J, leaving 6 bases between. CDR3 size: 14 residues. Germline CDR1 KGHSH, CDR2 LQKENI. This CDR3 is CASSPEPNTGELFF. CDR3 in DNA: TGTGCCAGCTCACCAGAACCAAACACCGGGGAGCTGTTTTTT.